This TCR beta chain appears in the sequencing data of a study of graft-versus-host responses after intestinal transplantation. On the study more broadly: Recipients were all induced with anti-thymocyte globulin, then given tacrolimus and steroids for about three years.

Study-level points and caveats: There were GvH clones found in recipient marrow, and some of them appeared first in ileum or blood. HvG clone declines early post-transplant were associated with peak circulating GvH levels.

The protocol was immunoSEQ multiplex PCR, while the TCRdb copy is restricted to in-frame clones and leaves out a portion. This table has 90,000 to 130,000 clones, 93% appearing once. Germline assignment: CDR1 MGHRA and CDR2 YSYEKL. The V end was cut by 1 base, the J end by 0 bases, with 12 bases between. The CDR3 has 16 residues. As to this clone: Its antigen is not identified.

The starting material was unstimulated CD8+ T cells sorted from spleen or lymph node cells, obtained before intestinal transplant. The sequence was obtained from a human donor who received an intestinal transplant. The V call is TRBV4-1, the J call TRBJ1-1; D unresolved. The CDR3 is CASSQGRTGMNTEAFF. CDR3 DNA: TGCGCCAGCAGCCAAGGTAGGACGGGAATGAACACTGAAGCTTTCTTT.